What follows are 12 T cell receptor beta chains derived from one specimen sequenced in a study of shared clonotypes between healthy human individuals. Profiling relied on immunoSEQ multiplex PCR, and the TCRdb table lists in-frame clones only, not all of them. The data hold millions of clones, with roughly 96% observed a single time. The sequenced material came from naive CD4+ T cells sorted from blood. Documented subset: CD45RA+ positively selected. These receptors were collected from a man between 18 and 29 years old in good health.

The genes are TRBV28 and TRBJ1-2; 9 bases fit TRBD1. This CDR3 comprises 15 residues. J lost 7 bases, V lost 6 bases, and 12 bases had no gene match. From germline, CDR1 is MDHEN and CDR2 SYDVKM. CDR3: CASRGQGSGKGGYTF. CDR3 nucleotides: TGTGCCAGCAGAGGACAGGGGAGTGGGAAGGGTGGCTACACCTTC.

Only one count was recorded for this clone. This chain links TRBV7-8 with TRBJ2-7, with TRBD2 as a possible D gene (6 bases). This CDR3 is built from 13 residues. The V gene's germline CDR1 is SGHVS and CDR2 FQNEAQ. V was cut by 7 bases and J by 2 bases, with 12 bases left in between. DNA of the CDR3: TGTGCCAGCATGGGGACTTTCCCCTACGAGCAGTACTTC. This sequence encodes CASMGTFPYEQYF.

This rearrangement joins TRBV12-5 to TRBJ1-3, with D possibly matching TRBD1 (6 bases). Germline values: CDR1 LGHNT, CDR2 FRNRAP. The CDR3 has 14 residues. Trimming removed 6 bases at V and 7 bases at J, with 16 bases between. The CDR3 spells CASGDTGRGNTIYF. The CDR3 DNA sequence: TGTGCTAGTGGGGACACAGGGAGAGGGAACACCATATATTTT. Full variable domain (outside the CDR3, taken from reference TRBV12-5 and TRBJ1-3): DARVTQTPRHKVTEMGQEVTMRCQPILGHNTVFWYRQTMMQGLELLAYFRNRAPLDDSGMPKDRFSAEMPDATLATLKIQPSEPRDSAVYFCASGDTGRGNTIYFGEGSWLTVV.

The chain uses TRBV4-1 and TRBJ1-3; possible D gene TRBD1, 6 bases. CDR3 length: 17 amino acids. Trimming pared 3 bases from V and 3 bases from J, leaving 18 bases between. The germline gives CDR1 MGHRA, CDR2 YSYEKL. The CDR3 region is CASSQQTGAYRGNTIYF. In DNA, the CDR3 is TGCGCCAGCAGCCAGCAGACAGGCGCCTATCGTGGAAACACCATATATTTT.

On this clone: The sample has other DNA sequences that encode this CDR3 too. This chain links TRBV6-5 with TRBJ1-5; no reliable D call. The CDR3 length is 12 residues. From germline, CDR1 is MNHEY and CDR2 SVGAGI. V was pared by 4 bases and J by 3 bases, with 4 bases between. CDR3 in amino acids: CASSSPNQPQHF. The CDR3 DNA reads TGTGCCAGCAGTTCTCCCAATCAGCCCCAGCATTTT.

J is TRBJ1-1 and V is TRBV2, with D maybe TRBD1 (5 bases). In germline, CDR1 is SNHLY, CDR2 FYNNEI. The V gene lost 7 bases and the J gene lost 10 bases, with 19 bases spanning the gap. The CDR3 spans 13 residues. CDR3 in DNA: TGTGCCAGCACTTCAGACAGCCCAGGAAGAGCTTTCTTT. Protein product: CASTSDSPGRAFF.

Of note for this clone: At the DNA level, this CDR3 is encoded by other sequences in the same sample as well. The chain uses TRBV6-5 and TRBJ2-7, with a weak D call TRBD2 (6 bases). Germline V gene data show CDR1 as MNHEY and CDR2 as SVGAGI. CDR3 size: 11 residues. V shed 6 bases and J shed 7 bases, with 10 bases lying between them. The CDR3 reads CASRRGGEQYF. The DNA for the CDR3 is TGTGCCAGCAGGCGGGGAGGAGAGCAGTACTTC.

The chain recombines TRBV6-1 with TRBJ2-7, with unresolved D. V lost 7 bases, J lost 3 bases, and 16 bases lay in between. Germline CDR1 and CDR2: MNHNS and SASEGT. This CDR3 has 14 amino acids. CDR3 protein: CASTLDRSGYEQYF. CDR3 bases: TGTGCCAGCACCCTCGACCGATCGGGCTACGAGCAGTACTTC.

The chain employs TRBV30 and TRBJ1-1, with TRBD1 as a possible D gene (6 bases). CDR1 GTSNPN and CDR2 SVGIG come from the germline V gene (reference sequence). The CDR3 has 15 residues. Trimming removed 7 bases from V and 0 bases from J, with 18 bases in between. The CDR3 DNA sequence: TGTGCCTCCCACCGGGGGCGGGGGATGAACACTGAAGCTTTCTTT. Translated: CASHRGRGMNTEAFF.

Concerning this clone itself: Additional DNA sequences in this sample encode the identical CDR3. The chain recombines TRBV25-1 with TRBJ2-5; either TRBD1 or TRBD2 may fit D (6 bases each). The CDR3 runs to 13 residues. Trimming left V 3 bases short and J 5 bases short, with 10 bases between. CDR1 MGHDK and CDR2 SYGVNS come from the germline V gene. The CDR3 coding sequence is TGTGCCAGCAGTGAGGGGGGCAGGGAGACCCAGTACTTC. It encodes CASSEGGRETQYF.

The chain employs TRBV19 and TRBJ2-3; a possible D gene is TRBD1 (5 bases). V was shortened by 6 bases and J by 4 bases, with 8 bases between the two germline ends. The CDR3 has 12 residues. The V gene's germline CDR1 is LNHDA and CDR2 SQIVND (reference sequence). The chain's CDR3 is CASSLGADTQYF. CDR3 DNA sequence: TGTGCCAGTAGCCTAGGGGCAGATACGCAGTATTTT.

The chain combines TRBV30 with TRBJ2-3, with D unclear. V shed 4 bases and J shed 0 bases, with 8 bases lying between them. The length of the CDR3 is 13 residues. CDR1 and CDR2 from the germline V gene are GTSNPN and SVGIG (reference sequence). CDR3 coding DNA: TGTGCCTGGACCCCCGGCAGCACAGATACGCAGTATTTT. Its protein product is CAWTPGSTDTQYF.